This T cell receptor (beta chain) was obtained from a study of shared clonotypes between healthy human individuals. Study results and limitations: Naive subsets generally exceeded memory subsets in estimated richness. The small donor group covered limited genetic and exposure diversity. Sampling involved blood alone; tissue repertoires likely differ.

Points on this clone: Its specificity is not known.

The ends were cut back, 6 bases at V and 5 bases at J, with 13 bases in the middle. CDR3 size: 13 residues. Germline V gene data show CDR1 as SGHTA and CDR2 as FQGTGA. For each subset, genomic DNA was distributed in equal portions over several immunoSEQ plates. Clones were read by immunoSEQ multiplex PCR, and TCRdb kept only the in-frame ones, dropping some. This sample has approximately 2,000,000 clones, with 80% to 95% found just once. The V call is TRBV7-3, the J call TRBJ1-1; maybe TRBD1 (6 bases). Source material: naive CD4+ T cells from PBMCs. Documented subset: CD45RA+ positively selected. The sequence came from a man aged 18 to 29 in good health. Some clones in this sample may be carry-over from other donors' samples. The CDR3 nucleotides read TGTGCCAGCAGTAACAGGGACGGGACTGAAGCTTTCTTT. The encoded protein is CASSNRDGTEAFF.